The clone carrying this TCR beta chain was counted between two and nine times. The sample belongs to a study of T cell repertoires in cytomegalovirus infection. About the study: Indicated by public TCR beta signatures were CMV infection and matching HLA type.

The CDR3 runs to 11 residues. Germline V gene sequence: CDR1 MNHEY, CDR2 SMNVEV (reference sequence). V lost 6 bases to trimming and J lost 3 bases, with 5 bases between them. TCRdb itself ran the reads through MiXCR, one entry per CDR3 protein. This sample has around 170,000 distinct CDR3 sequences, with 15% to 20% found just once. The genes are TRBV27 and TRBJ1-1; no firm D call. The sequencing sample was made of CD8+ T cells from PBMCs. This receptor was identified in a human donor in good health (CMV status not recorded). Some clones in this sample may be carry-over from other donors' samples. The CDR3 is CASRSYTEAFF. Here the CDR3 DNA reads TGTGCCAGCAGATCATACACTGAAGCTTTCTTT.